This T cell receptor (beta chain) was found in a study of cytomegalovirus exposure and HLA in healthy donors. About this clone itself: What it recognizes is unknown.

PCR primers comprised 60 Vbeta and 13 Jbeta primers. Sequencing was performed with immunoSEQ multiplex PCR; in TCRdb, only in-frame clones are kept and a portion is missing. This table holds approximately 100,000 clones, 75% to 90% found once. Study-wide results and caveats: As a later analysis revealed, the rate of TCR association differed by HLA locus, with DRB1 most and HLA-C fewest.

V lost 4 bases to trimming and J lost 5 bases; unmatched junction nucleotides: 9. Germline V CDR1 and CDR2: MNHEY, SMNVEV (reference sequence). The CDR3 runs to 17 residues. The origin of this receptor is a man in his forties in good health and CMV-seropositive. The chain recombines TRBV27 with TRBJ2-7; 15 positions match TRBD2. Source material: PBMCs. The CDR3 sequence: CASSSLGTSGRFDEQYF. The CDR3 DNA reads TGTGCCAGCAGTTCCCTCGGGACTAGCGGGAGGTTCGACGAGCAGTACTTC.